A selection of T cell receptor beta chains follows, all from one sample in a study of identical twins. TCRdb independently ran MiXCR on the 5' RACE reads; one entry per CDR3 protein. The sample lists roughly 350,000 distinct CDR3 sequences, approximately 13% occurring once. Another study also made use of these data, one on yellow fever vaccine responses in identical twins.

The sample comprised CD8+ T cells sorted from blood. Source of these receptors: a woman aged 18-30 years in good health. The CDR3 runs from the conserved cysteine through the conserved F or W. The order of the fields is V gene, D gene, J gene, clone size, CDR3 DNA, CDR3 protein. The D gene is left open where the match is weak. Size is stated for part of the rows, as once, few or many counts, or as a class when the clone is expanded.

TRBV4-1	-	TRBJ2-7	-	TGCGCCAGCAGCCTTGGTTCCGTCGGCTCCTACGAGCAGTACTTC	CASSLGSVGSYEQYF
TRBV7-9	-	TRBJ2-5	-	TGTGCCAGCAGCTACCCGGAGGGCGCGGGGGAGACCCAGTACTTC	CASSYPEGAGETQYF
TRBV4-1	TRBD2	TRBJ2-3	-	TGCGCCAGCAGCCAATGGCCCAAGCGGGGGACCTTGAGCACAGATACGCAGTATTTT	CASSQWPKRGTLSTDTQYF
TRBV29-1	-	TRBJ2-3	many	TGCAGCGTTGAAGGCGGGGGCGGTAGCACAGATACGCAGTATTTT	CSVEGGGGSTDTQYF
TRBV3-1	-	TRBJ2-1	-	TGTGCCAGCACCCTAGGGGGGGGAGGGTCGTACAATGAGCAGTTCTTC	CASTLGGGGSYNEQFF
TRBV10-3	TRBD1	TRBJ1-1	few	TGTGCCACGACAGGGGGTGGCACTGAAGCTTTCTTT	CATTGGGTEAFF
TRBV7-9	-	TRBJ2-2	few	TGTGCCAGCAGCGCCAAGCCCGGGCTATCCACCGGGGAGCTGTTTTTT	CASSAKPGLSTGELFF
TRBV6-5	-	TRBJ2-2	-	TGTGCCAGCGGGGAAGGATCCGGGGAGCTGTTTTTT	CASGEGSGELFF
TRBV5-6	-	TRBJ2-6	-	TGTGCCAGCAGCCCTTTTGTCCGGCGGGGACCCTCTGGGGCCAACGTCCTGACTTTC	CASSPFVRRGPSGANVLTF
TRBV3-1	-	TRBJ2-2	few	TGTGCCAGCAGCCAAGAGGAAATAGGGACTAACACCGGGGAGCTGTTTTTT	CASSQEEIGTNTGELFF
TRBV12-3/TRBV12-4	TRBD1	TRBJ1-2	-	TGTGCCAGCAGCCGACAGGGGTCCGATGGCTACACCTTC	CASSRQGSDGYTF
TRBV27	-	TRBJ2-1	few	TGTGCCAGCAGTTTGAGGAGGGCTAGCGCCTACAATGAGCAGTTCTTC	CASSLRRASAYNEQFF
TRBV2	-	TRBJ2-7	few	TGTGCCAGCAGTGACGGTAGCGGTACCTACGAGCAGTACTTC	CASSDGSGTYEQYF
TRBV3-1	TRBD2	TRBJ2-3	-	TGTGCCAGCAGCCAAGACTCGGGACTAGCGAAAGATACGCAGTATTTT	CASSQDSGLAKDTQYF
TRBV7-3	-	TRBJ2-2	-	TGTGCCAGCAGACCCTCCACCGGGGAGCTGTTTTTT	CASRPSTGELFF
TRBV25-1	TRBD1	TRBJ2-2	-	TGTGCCAGCAGTGGACAGTACAGGGGGCGCGAGACCGGGGAGCTGTTTTTT	CASSGQYRGRETGELFF
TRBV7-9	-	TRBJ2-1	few	TGTGCCAGCAGCTTAGGGGGGGAGACCAATGAGCAGTTCTTC	CASSLGGETNEQFF
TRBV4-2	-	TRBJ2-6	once	TGTGCCAGCAGCCAAAAGCCATTTGGGACTCACGGGGCCAACGTCCTGACTTTC	CASSQKPFGTHGANVLTF
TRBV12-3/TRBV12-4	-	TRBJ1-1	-	TGTGCCAGCAGTTTTTGGGGGCGGGCTGAAGCTTTCTTT	CASSFWGRAEAFF
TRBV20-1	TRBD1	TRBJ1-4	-	TGCAGTGCTAGAGATCTCCAGGGGGCAACTAATGAAAAACTGTTTTTT	CSARDLQGATNEKLFF
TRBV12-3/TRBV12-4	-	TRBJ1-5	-	TGTGCCAGCCTTGGGGGGACACCAAGGGATCAGCCCCAGCATTTT	CASLGGTPRDQPQHF
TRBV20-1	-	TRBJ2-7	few	TGCAGTGCTAGAGATGGAGAGGGCCTCGAGTACGAGCAGTACTTC	CSARDGEGLEYEQYF
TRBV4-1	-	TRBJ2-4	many	TGCGCCAGCAGCCGCAACCTCCGGGACGGGCTCTTCCTTCAGTACTTC	CASSRNLRDGLFLQYF
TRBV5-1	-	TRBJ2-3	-	TGCGCCAGCAATCTCCTCGGCCATACAGATACGCAGTATTTT	CASNLLGHTDTQYF
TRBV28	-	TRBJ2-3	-	TGTGCCAGCAGTTCTCCCACAGGGACGCAGTATTTT	CASSSPTGTQYF
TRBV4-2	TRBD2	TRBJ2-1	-	TGTGCCAGCAGCCACGAGCGGGAGGTCACCTACAATGAGCAGTTCTTC	CASSHEREVTYNEQFF
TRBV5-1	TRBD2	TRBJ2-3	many	TGCGCCAGCAGCTTGGTACTAGCGGGAGGGCCGGATACGCAGTATTTT	CASSLVLAGGPDTQYF
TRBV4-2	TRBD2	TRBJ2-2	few	TGTGCCAGCAGCCTAATCCTGGATTTCGGGACTAGCGGGAGAGGGACCGGGGAGCTGTTTTTT	CASSLILDFGTSGRGTGELFF
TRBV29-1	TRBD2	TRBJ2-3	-	TGCAGCCTAACTAGCGGGGACACAGATACGCAGTATTTT	CSLTSGDTDTQYF
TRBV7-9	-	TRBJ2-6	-	TGTGCCAGCAGCCCCCCGACAGGAATCAACGTCCTGACTTTC	CASSPPTGINVLTF
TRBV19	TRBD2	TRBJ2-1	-	TGTGCCACCAAGACTAGCGGGAGCTCCTACAATGAGCAGTTCTTC	CATKTSGSSYNEQFF
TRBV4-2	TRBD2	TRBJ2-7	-	TGTGCCAGCAGCCAAGACCACGCGGGAGTCGGGGAGCAGTACTTC	CASSQDHAGVGEQYF
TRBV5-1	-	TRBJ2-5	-	TGCGCCAGCAGCTTGGTAGGGGGAATCCAAGAGACCCAGTACTTC	CASSLVGGIQETQYF
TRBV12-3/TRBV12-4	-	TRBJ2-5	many	TGTGCCAGCAGCCCAGAAGGGGAGACCCAGTACTTC	CASSPEGETQYF
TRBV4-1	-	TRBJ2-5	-	TGCGCCAGCAGCCAACTACTAGCCGAGGGGACCCAGTACTTC	CASSQLLAEGTQYF
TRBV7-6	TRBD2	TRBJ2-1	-	TGTGCCAGCAGTCGGACTAGCGGGGGGATGGATGAGCAGTTCTTC	CASSRTSGGMDEQFF
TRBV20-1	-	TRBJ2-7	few	TGCAGTGCCGCCATGGACATAGCGGCCGATGAGTACTTC	CSAAMDIAADEYF
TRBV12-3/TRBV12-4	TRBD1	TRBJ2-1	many	TGTGCCAGCAGCCCGACAGGGGTATACAATGAGCAGTTCTTC	CASSPTGVYNEQFF
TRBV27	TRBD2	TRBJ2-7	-	TGTGCCACCCAGCTAGCGGGAGGTTCTTACGAGCAGTACTTC	CATQLAGGSYEQYF
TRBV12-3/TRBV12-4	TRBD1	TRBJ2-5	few	TGTGCCAGCAGTCTGGGGACAGGGATTGGAGAGACCCAGTACTTC	CASSLGTGIGETQYF
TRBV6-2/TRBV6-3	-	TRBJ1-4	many	TGTGCCAGCAGTTATGTGGAGCGGGGGCCTAATGAAAAACTGTTTTTT	CASSYVERGPNEKLFF
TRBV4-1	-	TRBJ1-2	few	TGCGCCAGCAGCCAAGATTGGGTAGGGGGGAATGGCTACACCTTC	CASSQDWVGGNGYTF
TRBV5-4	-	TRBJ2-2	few	TGTGCCAGCAGCTTGGGCGGATCTAACACCGGGGAGCTGTTTTTT	CASSLGGSNTGELFF
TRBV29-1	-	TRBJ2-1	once	TGCAGCGGGGGGTGGGGGCCTATGAATGAGCAGTTCTTC	CSGGWGPMNEQFF
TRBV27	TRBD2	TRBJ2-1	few	TGTGCCAGCAGTCCGGCAGCGGGAGTAAGTGGTGAGCAGTTCTTC	CASSPAAGVSGEQFF
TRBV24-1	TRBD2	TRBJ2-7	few	TGTGCCACCAGTGATTGGACTAGCGGGAGTTCGACCGAGCAGTACTTC	CATSDWTSGSSTEQYF
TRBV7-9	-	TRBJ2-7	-	TGTGCCAGCAGCTTATCTGCAGGAAACTACGAGCAGTACTTC	CASSLSAGNYEQYF
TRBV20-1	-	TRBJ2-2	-	TGCAGTGCTAGAGGGGGGGTTTCTGACACCGGGGAGCTGTTTTTT	CSARGGVSDTGELFF
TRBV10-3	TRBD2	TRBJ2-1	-	TGTGCCATCAGTGACTACGGACTAGCGGCAAACAATGAGCAGTTCTTC	CAISDYGLAANNEQFF
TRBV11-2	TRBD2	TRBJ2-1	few	TGTGCCAGCAGCTTAGGTAGCGGGGGGGGCGATGAGCAGTTCTTC	CASSLGSGGGDEQFF
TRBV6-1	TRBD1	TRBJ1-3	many	TGTGCCAGCAGTGAAGCGACAGGGGGAGGAAACACCATATATTTT	CASSEATGGGNTIYF
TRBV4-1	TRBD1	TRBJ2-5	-	TGCGCCAGCTCCGGGACAGGGGGCCGAGAGACCCAGTACTTC	CASSGTGGRETQYF
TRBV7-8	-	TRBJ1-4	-	TGTGCCAGCAGCCAAGAGTATTCCAGCGGTGAAAAACTGTTTTTT	CASSQEYSSGEKLFF
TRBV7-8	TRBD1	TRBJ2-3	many	TGTGCCAGCAGCCTTCGGGACAGGGGGCTGGCAGATACGCAGTATTTT	CASSLRDRGLADTQYF